This TCR beta chain came from a study of cytomegalovirus exposure and HLA in healthy donors. Trimming cost V 3 bases and J 1 base; bases outside gene matches: 4. The CDR3 covers 17 residues. From germline, CDR1 is SGHVS and CDR2 FQNEAQ. TCRdb keeps only in-frame clones here, not all; method: immunoSEQ multiplex PCR. The table shows about 170,000 clones, with roughly 90% occurring only once. The TCR comes from a woman in her 30s in good health and CMV-seronegative. The chain has TRBV7-8 and TRBJ2-7; TRBD2 agrees at 15 bases. Sequencing was carried out using PBMCs. CDR3 region: CASSLGLAGGQSYEQYF. CDR3 nucleotides: TGTGCCAGCAGCTTGGGACTAGCGGGAGGTCAATCCTACGAGCAGTACTTC.